Shown below are 16 T cell receptor beta chains from a single sample sequenced in a study of Tregs in tolerant kidney transplant recipients. Profiled with immunoSEQ multiplex PCR; TCRdb holds only in-frame clones, not every one. The sample records approximately 100,000 clones, approximately 93% being singletons. Sequencing used CD4+ T cells from blood, obtained before the transplant. The receptors derive from a human donor who received a combined kidney and bone marrow transplant.

The chain is built from TRBV9 and TRBJ1-4; TRBD1 is a possible D gene (5 bases). The germline CDR1 and CDR2 sequences are SGDLS and YYNGEE. The germline V and J ends were trimmed by 2 bases and 1 base, with 9 bases remaining between them. The CDR3 is 15 amino acids. CDR3 loop: CASSVTGITNEKLFF. CDR3 nucleotide sequence: TGTGCCAGCAGCGTCACAGGAATAACTAATGAAAAACTGTTTTTT.

On this clone: In the same sample, other DNA sequences code for this CDR3. The chain carries TRBV7-3 and TRBJ2-1; 10 positions match TRBD1. In germline, CDR1 is SGHTA, CDR2 FQGTGA. The CDR3 spans 13 residues. Losses at the gene ends were 2 bases for V and 14 bases for J; bases not matched to a gene: 6. The CDR3 loop is CASSLLSGTGEFF. CDR3 sequence (DNA): TGTGCCAGCAGCTTATTGTCCGGGACAGGGGAGTTCTTC.

This chain links TRBV25-1 with TRBJ2-3, with 9 positions matching TRBD2. This CDR3 has 15 amino acids. From germline, CDR1 is MGHDK and CDR2 SYGVNS. Unmatched junction bases numbered 8, after V lost 6 bases and J lost 4 bases. The CDR3 here is CASSAFSGSADTQYF. The CDR3 coding sequence is TGTGCCAGCAGCGCCTTTAGCGGGAGTGCAGATACGCAGTATTTT.

The chain recombines TRBV5-6 with TRBJ2-5, with a weak D call TRBD2 (6 bases). The CDR3 loop spans 13 amino acids. Germline-derived CDR1 and CDR2 are SGHDT and YYEEEE. Deletions cut 0 bases from V and 11 bases from J, with 14 bases between. This CDR3 is CASSLVYWREQYF. CDR3 coding DNA: TGTGCCAGCAGCTTGGTGTATTGGAGGGAACAGTACTTC. Drawing the rest from reference TRBV5-6 and TRBJ2-5, the complete variable domain is DAGVTQSPTHLIKTRGQQVTLRCSPKSGHDTVSWYQQALGQGPQFIFQYYEEEERQRGNFPDRFSGHQFPNYSSELNVNALLLGDSALYLCASSLVYWREQYFGPGTRLLVL.

V is TRBV7-3 and J is TRBJ2-7; 10 bases are a match to TRBD1. Germline values: CDR1 SGHTA, CDR2 FQGTGA. V lost 3 bases, J lost 5 bases, and 1 base stayed unmatched. This CDR3 region has 13 residues. The chain's CDR3 is CASSLGTGDEQYF. CDR3 coding DNA: TGTGCCAGCAGCTTGGGGACAGGGGACGAGCAGTACTTC.

This chain joins TRBV4-3 and TRBJ1-5; D remains unclear. V was trimmed by 8 bases and J by 0 bases, leaving 8 bases between them. This CDR3 has 13 amino acids. Germline assignment: CDR1 LGHNA and CDR2 YSLEER. The CDR3 nucleotides read TGCGCCAGCTCCAGGAATAGCAATCAGCCCCAGCATTTT. Encoded protein: CASSRNSNQPQHF.

The chain carries TRBV5-1 and TRBJ2-1; 7 bases are a match to TRBD2. This CDR3 spans 17 amino acids. V was pared by 1 base and J by 0 bases, with 7 bases of the junction left unmatched. From germline, CDR1 is SGHRS and CDR2 YFSETQ. The DNA of the CDR3 is TGCGCCAGCAGCTTGACGGGAGGCCTCTCCTCCTACAATGAGCAGTTCTTC. It codes for CASSLTGGLSSYNEQFF.

The chain combines TRBV29-1 with TRBJ1-1; the D gene is possibly TRBD1 (6 bases). The CDR3 is made up of 14 amino acids. CDR1 and CDR2 from the germline V gene are SQVTM and ANQGSEA. V was shortened by 8 bases and J by 0 bases, with 16 bases between the two germline ends. The CDR3 bases are TGCAGCCTCACGGGGGGGGGCATGAACACTGAAGCTTTCTTT. As protein: CSLTGGGMNTEAFF.

The V gene is TRBV29-1, the J gene TRBJ1-1; TRBD1 aligns across 7 bases. With 3 bases clipped from V and 3 bases from J, the junction kept 7 bases outside the gene matches. Per germline, CDR1 SQVTM and CDR2 ANQGSEA. The CDR3 is 14 residues long. As DNA, the CDR3 is TGCAGCGTTGAGAAGGGGGCGTGGGACACTGAAGCTTTCTTT. This codes for CSVEKGAWDTEAFF.

The chain is built from TRBV11-2 and TRBJ1-5, with a weak D call TRBD1 (5 bases). Trimming pared 4 bases from V and 4 bases from J, leaving 11 bases between. The germline V gene encodes CDR1 SGHAT and CDR2 FQNNGV. The CDR3 runs 14 residues. This CDR3 is CASSWGPRNQPQHF. The CDR3 DNA follows: TGTGCCAGCAGCTGGGGCCCTCGGAATCAGCCCCAGCATTTT.

The J gene is TRBJ2-3, the V gene TRBV18, with D tentatively TRBD1 (6 bases). The CDR3 covers 12 residues. Germline V lookup: CDR1 KGHSH, CDR2 LQKENI. Deletions cut 11 bases from V and 2 bases from J, with 11 bases between. The CDR3 DNA follows: TGTGCCGGAGGACAGACCACAGATACGCAGTATTTT. Encoded protein: CAGGQTTDTQYF. Full variable domain (missing parts from reference TRBV18 and TRBJ2-3): NAGVMQNPRHLVRRRGQEARLRCSPMKGHSHVYWYRQLPEEGLKFMVYLQKENIIDESGMPKERFSAEFPKEGPSILRIQQVVRGDSAAYFCAGGQTTDTQYFGPGTRLTVL.

V usage is TRBV28 and J usage is TRBJ2-7, with D perhaps TRBD2 (6 bases). This CDR3 comprises 18 residues. V gave up 3 bases and J gave up 2 bases, with 23 bases separating them. Looked up from germline, CDR1 is MDHEN and CDR2 is SYDVKM. CDR3 bases: TGTGCCAGCAGTTTGGAGGGAAAGGTTCAAGGAACCGCCTACGAGCAGTACTTC. Translating it yields CASSLEGKVQGTAYEQYF.

The V gene is TRBV7-9, the J gene TRBJ2-7, with 10 bases aligning to TRBD2. This CDR3 has 14 amino acids. V gave up 4 bases and J gave up 2 bases; unmatched junction bases: 2. Germline CDR1 and CDR2: SEHNR and FQNEAQ (reference sequence). The CDR3 spells CASSSTSGTYEQYF. In DNA form, the CDR3 reads TGTGCCAGCAGCTCAACTAGCGGGACCTACGAGCAGTACTTC.

The J gene is TRBJ2-5, the V gene TRBV7-9; tentatively, D is TRBD2 (6 bases). The V and J ends lost 5 bases and 4 bases respectively, with 11 bases between them. This CDR3 comprises 13 residues. Germline loops: CDR1 SEHNR, CDR2 FQNEAQ (reference sequence). In DNA, the CDR3 is TGTGCCAGCAGCAATAACGGGGGAGAGACCCAGTACTTC. Its translation: CASSNNGGETQYF.

This sequence joins TRBV20-1 and TRBJ2-7; D possibly corresponds to TRBD2 (5 bases). V dropped 6 bases and J dropped 4 bases, with 10 bases sitting between them. The CDR3 consists of 11 residues. Germline-derived CDR1 and CDR2 are DFQATT and SNEGSKA (reference sequence). CDR3 nucleotide sequence: TGCAGTGCCAGTAGCGCTTACGAGCAGTACTTC. Translating gives CSASSAYEQYF.

The genes are TRBV19 and TRBJ1-1; D not certain. The germline gives CDR1 LNHDA, CDR2 SQIVND (reference sequence). V shed 4 bases and J shed 4 bases, with 16 bases lying between them. The CDR3 contains 15 residues. The CDR3 reads CASSTSRRVVTEAFF. The CDR3 nucleotides read TGTGCCAGTAGTACCAGTCGGCGGGTGGTCACTGAAGCTTTCTTT.